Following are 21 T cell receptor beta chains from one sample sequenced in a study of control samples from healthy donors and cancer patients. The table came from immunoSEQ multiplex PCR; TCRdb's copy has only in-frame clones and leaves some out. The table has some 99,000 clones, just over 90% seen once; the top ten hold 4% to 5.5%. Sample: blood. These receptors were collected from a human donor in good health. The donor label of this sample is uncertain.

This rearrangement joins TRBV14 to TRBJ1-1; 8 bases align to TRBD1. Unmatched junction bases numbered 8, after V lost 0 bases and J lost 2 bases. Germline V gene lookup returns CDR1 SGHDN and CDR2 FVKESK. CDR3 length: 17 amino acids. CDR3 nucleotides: TGTGCCAGCAGCCAAGATGAGGGGACAGGTCTAAACACTGAAGCTTTCTTT. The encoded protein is CASSQDEGTGLNTEAFF.

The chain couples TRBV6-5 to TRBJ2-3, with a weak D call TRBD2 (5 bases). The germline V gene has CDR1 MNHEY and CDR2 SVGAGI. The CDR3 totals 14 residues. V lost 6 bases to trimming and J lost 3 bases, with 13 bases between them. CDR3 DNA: TGTGCCAGCAGGCTGGGCCGGGAAACAGATACGCAGTATTTT. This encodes CASRLGRETDTQYF.

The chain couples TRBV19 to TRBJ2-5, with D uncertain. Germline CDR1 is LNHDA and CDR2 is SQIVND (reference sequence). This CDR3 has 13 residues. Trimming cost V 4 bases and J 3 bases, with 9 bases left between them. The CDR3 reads CASSKNWKETQYF. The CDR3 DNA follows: TGTGCCAGTAGTAAAAACTGGAAAGAGACCCAGTACTTC.

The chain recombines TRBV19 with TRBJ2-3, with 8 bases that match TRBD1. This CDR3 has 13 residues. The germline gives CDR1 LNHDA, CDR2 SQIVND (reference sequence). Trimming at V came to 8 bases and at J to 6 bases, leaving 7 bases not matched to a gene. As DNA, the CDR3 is TGTGCCAGTCGTGTCAGGGGGCTGGATACGCAGTATTTT. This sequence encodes CASRVRGLDTQYF.

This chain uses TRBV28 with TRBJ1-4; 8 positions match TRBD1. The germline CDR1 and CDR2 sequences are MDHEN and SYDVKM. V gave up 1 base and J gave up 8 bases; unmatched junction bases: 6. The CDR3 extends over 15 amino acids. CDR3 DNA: TGTGCCAGCAGTTTATCGACAGGGGCGCGCGAAAAACTGTTTTTT. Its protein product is CASSLSTGAREKLFF.

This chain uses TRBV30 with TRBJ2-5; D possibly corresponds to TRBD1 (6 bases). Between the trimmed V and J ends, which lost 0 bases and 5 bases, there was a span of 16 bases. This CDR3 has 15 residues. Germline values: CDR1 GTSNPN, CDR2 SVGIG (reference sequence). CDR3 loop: CAWSVFRGQGETQYF. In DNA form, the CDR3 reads TGTGCCTGGAGTGTATTCAGAGGGCAGGGGGAGACCCAGTACTTC. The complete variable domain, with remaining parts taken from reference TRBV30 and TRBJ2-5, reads SQTIHQWPATLVQPVGSPLSLECTVEGTSNPNLYWYRQAAGRGLQLLFYSVGIGQISSEVPQNLSASRPQDRQFILSSKKLLLSDSGFYLCAWSVFRGQGETQYFGPGTRLLVL.

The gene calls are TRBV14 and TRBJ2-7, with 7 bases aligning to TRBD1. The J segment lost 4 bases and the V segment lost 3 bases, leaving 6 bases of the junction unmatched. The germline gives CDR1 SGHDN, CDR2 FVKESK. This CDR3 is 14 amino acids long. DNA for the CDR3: TGTGCCAGCAGCCACTCGGACAGGAGATACGAGCAGTACTTC. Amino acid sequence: CASSHSDRRYEQYF. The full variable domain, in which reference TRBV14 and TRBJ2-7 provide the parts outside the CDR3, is EAGVTQFPSHSVIEKGQTVTLRCDPISGHDNLYWYRRVMGKEIKFLLHFVKESKQDESGMPNNRFLAERTGGTYSTLKVQPAELEDSGVYFCASSHSDRRYEQYFGPGTRLTVT.

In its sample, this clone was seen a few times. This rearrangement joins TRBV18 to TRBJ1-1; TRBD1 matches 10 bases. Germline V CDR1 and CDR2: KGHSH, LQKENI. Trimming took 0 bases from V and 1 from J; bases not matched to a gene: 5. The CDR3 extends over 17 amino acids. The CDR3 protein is CASSPPSTGGWNTEAFF. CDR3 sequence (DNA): TGTGCCAGCTCACCACCGTCGACAGGGGGCTGGAACACTGAAGCTTTCTTT. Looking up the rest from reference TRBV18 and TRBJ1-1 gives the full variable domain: NAGVMQNPRHLVRRRGQEARLRCSPMKGHSHVYWYRQLPEEGLKFMVYLQKENIIDESGMPKERFSAEFPKEGPSILRIQQVVRGDSAAYFCASSPPSTGGWNTEAFFGQGTRLTVV.

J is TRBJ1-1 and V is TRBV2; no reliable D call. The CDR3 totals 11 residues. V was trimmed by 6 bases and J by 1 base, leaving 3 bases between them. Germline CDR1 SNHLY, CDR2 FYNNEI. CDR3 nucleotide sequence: TGTGCCAGCAGAAAGAACACTGAAGCTTTCTTT. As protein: CASRKNTEAFF.

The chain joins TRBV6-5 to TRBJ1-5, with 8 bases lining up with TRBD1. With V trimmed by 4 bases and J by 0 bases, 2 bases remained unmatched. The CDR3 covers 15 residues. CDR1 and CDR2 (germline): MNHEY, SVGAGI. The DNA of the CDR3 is TGTGCCAGCAGTTTGGACAGGGATAGCAATCAGCCCCAGCATTTT. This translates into CASSLDRDSNQPQHF.

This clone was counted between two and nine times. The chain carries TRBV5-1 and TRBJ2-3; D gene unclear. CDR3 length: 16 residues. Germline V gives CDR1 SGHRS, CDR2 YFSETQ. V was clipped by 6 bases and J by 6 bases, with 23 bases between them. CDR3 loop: CASTSDPRRPTDTQYF. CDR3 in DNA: TGCGCCAGCACATCTGATCCGAGACGGCCAACTGATACGCAGTATTTT.

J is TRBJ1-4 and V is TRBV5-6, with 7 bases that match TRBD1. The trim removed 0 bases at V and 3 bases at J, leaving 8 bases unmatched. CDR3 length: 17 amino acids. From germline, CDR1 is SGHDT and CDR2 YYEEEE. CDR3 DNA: TGTGCCAGCAGCTTGGGACAGGGTATTTCAGCTAATGAAAAACTGTTTTTT. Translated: CASSLGQGISANEKLFF.

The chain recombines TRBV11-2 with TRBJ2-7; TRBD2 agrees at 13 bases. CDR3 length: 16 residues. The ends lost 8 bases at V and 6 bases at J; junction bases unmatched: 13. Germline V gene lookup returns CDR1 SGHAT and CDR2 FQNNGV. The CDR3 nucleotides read TGTGCCAGCCAACTTCCCACTAGCGGGGGGGCGGGCGAGCAGTACTTC. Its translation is CASQLPTSGGAGEQYF.

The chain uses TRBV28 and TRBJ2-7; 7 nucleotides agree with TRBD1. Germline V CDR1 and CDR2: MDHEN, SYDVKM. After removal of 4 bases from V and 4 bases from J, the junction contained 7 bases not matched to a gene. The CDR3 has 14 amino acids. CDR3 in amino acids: CASSSRGRSYEQYF. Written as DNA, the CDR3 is TGTGCCAGCAGTTCTAGGGGGCGATCTTACGAGCAGTACTTC.

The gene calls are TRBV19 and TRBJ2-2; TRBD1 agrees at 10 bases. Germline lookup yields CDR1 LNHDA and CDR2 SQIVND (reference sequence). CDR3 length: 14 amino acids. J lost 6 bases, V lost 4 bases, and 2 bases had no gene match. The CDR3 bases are TGTGCCAGTAGTAGGGACAGGGGTCCCGGGGAGCTGTTTTTT. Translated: CASSRDRGPGELFF.

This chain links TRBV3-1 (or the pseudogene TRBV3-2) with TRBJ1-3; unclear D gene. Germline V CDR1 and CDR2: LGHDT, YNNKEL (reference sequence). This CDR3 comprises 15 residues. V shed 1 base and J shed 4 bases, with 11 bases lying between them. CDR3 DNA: TGTGCCAGCAGCCAAGGGAACGTCCAGGGAAACACCATATATTTT. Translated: CASSQGNVQGNTIYF.

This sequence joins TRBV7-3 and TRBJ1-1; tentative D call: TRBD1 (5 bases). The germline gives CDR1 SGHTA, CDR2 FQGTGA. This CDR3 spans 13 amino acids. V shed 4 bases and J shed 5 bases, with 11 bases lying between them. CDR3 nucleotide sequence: TGTGCCAGCAGCTCCGATTGGGGGACTGAAGCTTTCTTT. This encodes CASSSDWGTEAFF.

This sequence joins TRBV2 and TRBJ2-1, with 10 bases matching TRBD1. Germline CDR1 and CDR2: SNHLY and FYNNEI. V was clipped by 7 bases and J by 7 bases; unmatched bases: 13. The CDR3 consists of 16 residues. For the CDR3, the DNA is TGTGCCAGCAAATTTGGGTCGACAGGGGGCCGGAATGAGCAGTTCTTC. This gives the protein CASKFGSTGGRNEQFF.

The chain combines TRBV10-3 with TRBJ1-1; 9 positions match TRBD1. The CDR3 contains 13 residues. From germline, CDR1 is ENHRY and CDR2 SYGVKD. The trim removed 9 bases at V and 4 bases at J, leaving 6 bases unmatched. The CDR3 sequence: CAIGGDRVTEAFF. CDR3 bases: TGTGCCATAGGAGGGGACAGGGTCACTGAAGCTTTCTTT.

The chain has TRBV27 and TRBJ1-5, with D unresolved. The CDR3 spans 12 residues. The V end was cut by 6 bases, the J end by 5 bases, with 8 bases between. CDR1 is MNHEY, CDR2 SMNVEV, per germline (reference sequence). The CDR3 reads CASRAGDQPQHF. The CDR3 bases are TGTGCCAGCAGAGCGGGAGATCAGCCCCAGCATTTT.

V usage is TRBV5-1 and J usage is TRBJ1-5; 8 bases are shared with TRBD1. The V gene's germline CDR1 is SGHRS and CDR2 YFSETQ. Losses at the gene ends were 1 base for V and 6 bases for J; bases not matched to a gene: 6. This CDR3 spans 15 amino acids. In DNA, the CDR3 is TGCGCCAGCAGCTTGCAGGGGGCGCCGGGTCAGCCCCAGCATTTT. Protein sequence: CASSLQGAPGQPQHF. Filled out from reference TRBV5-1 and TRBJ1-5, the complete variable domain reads KAGVTQTPRYLIKTRGQQVTLSCSPISGHRSVSWYQQTPGQGLQFLFEYFSETQRNKGNFPGRFSGRQFSNSRSEMNVSTLELGDSALYLCASSLQGAPGQPQHFGDGTRLSIL.